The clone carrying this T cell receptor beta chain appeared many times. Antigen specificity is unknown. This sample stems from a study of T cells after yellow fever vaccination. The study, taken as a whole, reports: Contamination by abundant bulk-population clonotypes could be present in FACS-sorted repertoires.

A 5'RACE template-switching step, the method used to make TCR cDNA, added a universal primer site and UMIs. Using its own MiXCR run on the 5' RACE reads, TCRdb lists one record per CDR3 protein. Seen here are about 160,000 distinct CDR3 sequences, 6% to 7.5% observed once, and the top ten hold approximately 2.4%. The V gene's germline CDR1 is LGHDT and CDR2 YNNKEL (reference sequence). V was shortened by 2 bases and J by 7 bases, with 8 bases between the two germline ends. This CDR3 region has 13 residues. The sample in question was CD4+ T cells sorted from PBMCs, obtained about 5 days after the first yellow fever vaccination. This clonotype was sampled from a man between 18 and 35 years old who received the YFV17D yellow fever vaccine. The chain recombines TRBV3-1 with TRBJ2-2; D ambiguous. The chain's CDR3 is CASSQSFNGELFF. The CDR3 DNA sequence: TGTGCCAGCAGCCAATCCTTTAACGGGGAGCTGTTTTTT. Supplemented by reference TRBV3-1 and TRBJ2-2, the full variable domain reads DTAVSQTPKYLVTQMGNDKSIKCEQNLGHDTMYWYKQDSKKFLKIMFSYNNKELIINETVPNRFSPKSPDKAHLNLHINSLELGDSAVYFCASSQSFNGELFFGEGSRLTVL.